Following are 3 T cell receptor beta chains from one sample sequenced in a study of metastatic and nonmetastatic thyroid tumors (dated by TCRdb to about 2020). Before undergoing thyroid surgery, none of the patients had been given any kind of treatment. The method was PCR. Sequenced on an Illumina HiSeq 4000. TCRdb reprocessed the public reads (quality trimming at Q25 with fastp, clone calling with MiXCR) and kept in-frame beta chains. The sample includes 14,000 or so clones, with over 25% observed a single time. The ten most abundant clones make up 20% to 30% of the sample. Sequencing used tumor tissue. The receptors originated from a female donor with papillary thyroid cancer or a benign thyroid nodule (not recorded which). Some clones in this sample may be carry-over from other donors' samples.

This chain uses TRBV20-1 with TRBJ2-7; TRBD2 agrees at 8 bases. This CDR3 is 14 amino acids long. Germline V gives CDR1 DFQATT, CDR2 SNEGSKA (reference sequence). The V gene end was trimmed by 1 base and the J gene end by 6 bases; junction bases not matched to a gene: 8. The CDR3: CSARAPAGVSEQYF. The DNA for the CDR3 is TGCAGTGCTAGAGCTCCAGCGGGAGTAAGCGAGCAGTACTTC.

This clone showed up many times. The rearrangement uses TRBV20-1 and TRBJ2-7; 7 nucleotides match TRBD2. CDR1 is DFQATT, CDR2 SNEGSKA, per germline (reference sequence). The CDR3 contains 14 residues. V lost 1 base to trimming and J lost 7 bases; unmatched junction nucleotides: 10. The CDR3 DNA sequence: TGCAGTGCTAGAGCGGCGGGAGTAAGGGAAGAGCAGTACTTC. Residues: CSARAAGVREEQYF.

This chain connects TRBV12-3 or TRBV12-4 to TRBJ2-2; 9 bases are shared with TRBD2. Losses at the gene ends were 5 bases for V and 3 bases for J; bases not matched to a gene: 4. The CDR3 spans 15 residues. CDR3 region: CASSPTSGYTGELFF. CDR3 sequence (DNA): TGTGCCAGCAGTCCGACTAGCGGATACACCGGGGAGCTGTTTTTT.